These 20 T cell receptor beta chains were sequenced from one sample in a study of early T cells in non-severe SARS-CoV-2 infection. TCRdb redid the calling of the 5' RACE reads with MiXCR, one entry per CDR3 protein. The sample lists some 85,000 distinct CDR3 sequences, roughly an eighth seen once, with about 1.4% in the top ten. Sequenced material: whole blood. These receptors all come from an adult who was a healthcare worker with PCR-confirmed SARS-CoV-2 infection or an uninfected control (not recorded which).

The chain combines TRBV10-3 with TRBJ1-1; no firm D call. Trimming took 7 bases from V and 0 from J, leaving 9 bases between them. Germline CDR1 reads ENHRY; CDR2 reads SYGVKD. The CDR3 loop spans 13 amino acids. In DNA, the CDR3 is TGTGCCATCACAGAGGGCATGAACACTGAAGCTTTCTTT. Translation gives CAITEGMNTEAFF.

Many counts were recorded for this clonotype. V usage is TRBV2 and J usage is TRBJ2-7, with 9 bases matching TRBD2. V lost 3 bases, J lost 4 bases, and 10 bases stayed unmatched. Germline V lookup: CDR1 SNHLY, CDR2 FYNNEI. The CDR3 length is 16 residues. The CDR3 is CASSDSSGGRLYEQYF. In DNA, the CDR3 is TGTGCCAGCAGTGATAGTAGCGGGGGCCGACTTTACGAGCAGTACTTC.

This chain connects TRBV6-5 to TRBJ1-2; 9 bases line up with TRBD1. This CDR3 has 13 amino acids. Looked up from germline, CDR1 is MNHEY and CDR2 is SVGAGI. V trimming: 6 bases; J trimming: 4 bases; junction bases outside the gene matches: 3. CDR3 residues: CASRGQGRYGYTF. The CDR3 nucleotides are TGTGCCAGCAGGGGACAGGGCCGCTATGGCTACACCTTC.

The sample holds a few counts of this clonotype. The chain employs TRBV4-1 and TRBJ2-1; TRBD2 aligns across 9 bases. The CDR3 sequence is 15 residues long. Trimming removed 1 base from V and 5 bases from J; junction bases left unmatched: 3. The germline gives CDR1 MGHRA, CDR2 YSYEKL. CDR3 protein: CASSQGLAGNNEQFF. The CDR3 region has the DNA TGCGCCAGCAGCCAAGGGCTAGCGGGGAACAATGAGCAGTTCTTC.

Ten or more counts support this clonotype. V usage is TRBV19 and J usage is TRBJ1-1; 12 bases agree with TRBD1. The trim removed 7 bases at V and 6 bases at J, leaving 12 bases unmatched. Germline CDR1 and CDR2: LNHDA and SQIVND (reference sequence). The CDR3 is 16 amino acids. CDR3 DNA: TGTGCCAGTACCCGCTTGGGGACAGGGGGCCTCGCTGAAGCTTTCTTT. Protein sequence: CASTRLGTGGLAEAFF.

This clonotype has a handful of counts. The V and J genes are TRBV5-1 and TRBJ2-5; 10 bases are a match to TRBD2. Germline lookup yields CDR1 SGHRS and CDR2 YFSETQ. This CDR3 has 15 residues. V lost 1 base and J lost 6; bases outside the gene matches: 6. CDR3 sequence reads: CASSLPAGGPKTQYF. Written as DNA, the CDR3 is TGCGCCAGCAGCTTGCCAGCGGGGGGGCCTAAGACCCAGTACTTC.

The chain is built from TRBV18 and TRBJ1-3, with D unresolved. V gave up 0 bases and J gave up 2 bases, with 5 bases separating them. The CDR3 runs to 14 residues. Germline V CDR1 and CDR2: KGHSH, LQKENI. CDR3 residues: CASSPPGTGNTIYF. DNA for the CDR3: TGTGCCAGCTCACCACCGGGAACTGGAAACACCATATATTTT.

This chain connects TRBV30 to TRBJ1-4; 7 bases line up with TRBD1. CDR3 length equals 12 residues. The V gene end was trimmed by 4 bases and the J gene end by 7 bases; junction bases not matched to a gene: 3. Germline loops: CDR1 GTSNPN, CDR2 SVGIG (reference sequence). CDR3 nucleotides: TGTGCCTGGATGACAGGGACTGAAAAACTGTTTTTT. This codes for CAWMTGTEKLFF.

The CDR3 spells CASSLTGGQNIQYF. CDR3 in DNA: TGTGCCAGCAGCTTAACAGGGGGGCAAAACATTCAGTACTTC. The chain is built from TRBV7-3 and TRBJ2-4; possibly TRBD1 or TRBD2 for D (6 bases each). The CDR3 consists of 14 residues. V lost 0 bases and J 5 bases, leaving 8 bases between the germline ends. Germline loops: CDR1 SGHTA, CDR2 FQGTGA.

Only a few counts were recorded for this clonotype. The V call is TRBV2, the J call TRBJ2-2, with TRBD1 matching 8 bases. This CDR3 has 15 residues. With 4 bases clipped from V and 8 bases from J, the junction kept 9 bases outside the gene matches. In germline, CDR1 is SNHLY, CDR2 FYNNEI. The CDR3 region is CASSVVQGAIGELFF. CDR3 coding DNA: TGTGCCAGCAGTGTGGTGCAGGGGGCCATTGGGGAGCTGTTTTTT.

This clonotype was observed at least ten times. The rearrangement links TRBV7-9 to TRBJ2-5; 7 bases agree with TRBD1. The germline V gene has CDR1 SEHNR and CDR2 FQNEAQ (reference sequence). This CDR3 comprises 15 residues. V shed 5 bases, J shed 0 bases, and the junction held 6 bases outside the gene matches. The CDR3 loop is CASSRDRAHQETQYF. The CDR3 DNA reads as TGTGCCAGCAGCCGCGACAGGGCCCACCAAGAGACCCAGTACTTC.

This clonotype was recorded many times. The V call is TRBV7-9, the J call TRBJ2-3, with D tentatively TRBD2 (6 bases). The CDR3 totals 15 residues. Germline V gene sequence: CDR1 SEHNR, CDR2 FQNEAQ (reference sequence). V was trimmed by 4 bases and J by 6 bases, leaving 17 bases between them. CDR3 sequence: CASSSSTRTADTQYF. The DNA of the CDR3 is TGTGCCAGCAGCTCCTCGACTAGAACTGCCGATACGCAGTATTTT.

In regard to this clonotype: Its ends do not fully match the called genes, so a read error is possible. The rearrangement uses TRBV19 and TRBJ2-5; possible D gene TRBD2, 5 bases. The CDR3 has 15 amino acids. From germline, CDR1 is LNHDA and CDR2 SQIVND (reference sequence). CDR3 bases: TGTGCCATTAGTTCCCGGACCGCGCCGGGGAAGACCCAGTACTTC. It is translated as CAISSRTAPGKTQYF.

This clonotype was recorded at least ten times. The rearrangement joins TRBV19 to TRBJ1-2, with a tentative D call TRBD1 (6 bases). Germline V gene data show CDR1 as LNHDA and CDR2 as SQIVND (reference sequence). CDR3 length equals 15 residues. V lost 10 bases and J lost 4, with 22 bases in between. CDR3 residues: CATSGQNLALYGYTF. In nucleotides, the CDR3 is TGTGCCACCTCCGGACAGAACCTCGCCCTCTATGGCTACACCTTC.

The chain is built from TRBV11-2 and TRBJ2-3; 12 bases align to TRBD2. This CDR3 contains 17 residues. Germline V gene lookup returns CDR1 SGHAT and CDR2 FQNNGV. V lost 2 bases and J lost 5; bases outside the gene matches: 8. Written as DNA, the CDR3 is TGTGCCAGCAGCTTACGCCCTAGCGGGGGGGCGGAAGATACGCAGTATTTT. It encodes CASSLRPSGGAEDTQYF.

Points on this clonotype: A much more abundant neighbour one base away suggests this may be a read error. This sequence joins TRBV20-1 and TRBJ1-2, with no clear D. The V end lost 7 bases, the J end lost 3 bases, and 9 bases lay between the germline ends. Per germline, CDR1 DFQATT and CDR2 SNEGSKA (reference sequence). The CDR3 runs 11 residues. The CDR3 sequence: CSVRAYYGYTF. The CDR3 DNA follows: TGCAGTGTGAGGGCCTACTATGGCTACACCTTC.

This chain joins TRBV9 and TRBJ2-7, with a possible D match to TRBD1 (7 bases). Trimming pared 0 bases from V and 6 bases from J, leaving 10 bases between. This CDR3 has 13 amino acids. Germline V gene lookup returns CDR1 SGDLS and CDR2 YYNGEE. The chain's CDR3 is CASSVAGGGEQYF. The CDR3 bases are TGTGCCAGCAGCGTAGCAGGGGGAGGCGAGCAGTACTTC. Drawing the rest from reference TRBV9 and TRBJ2-7, the complete variable domain is DSGVTQTPKHLITATGQRVTLRCSPRSGDLSVYWYQQSLDQGLQFLIQYYNGEERAKGNILERFSAQQFPDLHSELNLSSLELGDSALYFCASSVAGGGEQYFGPGTRLTVT.

The chain carries TRBV12-3 or TRBV12-4 and TRBJ1-3; no reliable D call. Trimming stripped 5 bases from V and 7 bases from J, with 15 bases between. The CDR3 consists of 14 residues. The CDR3 bases are TGTGCCAGCAGTCCCCACGAGGGCCGGAACACCATATATTTT. Translated, it gives CASSPHEGRNTIYF.

There are many counts of this clonotype. The chain links TRBV9 to TRBJ1-2, with TRBD1 identical over 7 bases. The CDR3 runs 15 residues. CDR1 is SGDLS and CDR2 is YYNGEE in the germline V gene. The trim removed 1 base at V and 5 bases at J, leaving 8 bases unmatched. The CDR3 sequence is CASSVIADRLYGYTF. As DNA, the CDR3 is TGTGCCAGCAGCGTAATCGCGGACAGGCTTTATGGCTACACCTTC.

This clonotype was found a few times. The chain is built from TRBV7-2 and TRBJ1-1; D gene unclear. Trimming shortened V by 3 bases and J by 0 bases, and 8 bases separated the two germline ends. The CDR3 totals 14 residues. CDR1 and CDR2 from the germline V gene are SGHTA and FQGNSA. CDR3 in DNA: TGTGCCAGCAGCTTTGGCCGAATGAACACTGAAGCTTTCTTT. Residues: CASSFGRMNTEAFF.